The 10 T cell receptor beta chains reported below all come from one sample, sequenced in a study of blood T cell repertoires in COVID-19. Method: immunoSEQ multiplex PCR; TCRdb's copy keeps in-frame clones and lacks some. The sample lists 100,000 to 150,000 clones; about nine tenths were seen once. Sample: peripheral blood. These receptors originate from a woman aged 70-85 years with COVID-19, enrolled during active disease.

V usage is TRBV7-2 and J usage is TRBJ2-3, with D hard to call. The CDR3 length is 14 residues. The germline V gene encodes CDR1 SGHTA and CDR2 FQGNSA. V was pared by 6 bases and J by 3 bases, with 13 bases between. The CDR3 here is CASRLRGWTDTQYF. DNA for the CDR3: TGTGCCAGCAGGTTGCGAGGCTGGACAGATACGCAGTATTTT.

In its sample, this clone was seen once. V usage is TRBV11-2 and J usage is TRBJ1-1, with D unresolved. Trimming stripped 4 bases from V and 0 bases from J, with 9 bases between. Germline-derived CDR1 and CDR2 are SGHAT and FQNNGV. This CDR3 comprises 14 residues. Here the CDR3 reads CASSYGLLNTEAFF. Here the CDR3 DNA reads TGTGCCAGCAGCTACGGACTCCTGAACACTGAAGCTTTCTTT.

This sequence joins TRBV5-8 and TRBJ2-6; 7 bases align to TRBD1. There are 17 residues in the CDR3. V dropped 4 bases and J dropped 0; count of bases not matched to a gene: 7. Looked up from germline, CDR1 is SGHTS and CDR2 is YDEGEE. CDR3 sequence (DNA): TGTGCCAGCAGCATGCAACAGGGGAGCTCTGGGGCCAACGTCCTGACTTTC. Translating gives CASSMQQGSSGANVLTF.

The CDR3 region is CASSQWTGAYEQYF. The CDR3 region has the DNA TGCGCCAGCAGCCAATGGACAGGGGCTTACGAGCAGTACTTC. The chain combines TRBV4-1 with TRBJ2-7; 9 nucleotides line up with TRBD1. The germline V gene has CDR1 MGHRA and CDR2 YSYEKL. The CDR3 is made up of 14 amino acids. The V gene end was trimmed by 2 bases and the J gene end by 4 bases; junction bases not matched to a gene: 3.

This chain uses TRBV18 with TRBJ2-5; D perhaps matches TRBD2 (6 bases). CDR3 length: 15 amino acids. Trimming removed 3 bases from V and 4 bases from J, with 15 bases in between. The germline V gene has CDR1 KGHSH and CDR2 LQKENI. CDR3 loop: CASSPASQRAETQYF. Written as DNA, the CDR3 is TGTGCCAGCTCACCTGCCTCCCAGCGGGCAGAGACCCAGTACTTC. The variable domain in full, completed from reference TRBV18 and TRBJ2-5, reads NAGVMQNPRHLVRRRGQEARLRCSPMKGHSHVYWYRQLPEEGLKFMVYLQKENIIDESGMPKERFSAEFPKEGPSILRIQQVVRGDSAAYFCASSPASQRAETQYFGPGTRLLVL.

The CDR3, as DNA: TGTGCCAGCAGCGTAGCCGGGACTAGCGGGGGGATACAAGAGACCCAGTACTTC. This gives the protein CASSVAGTSGGIQETQYF. The chain combines TRBV9 with TRBJ2-5, with TRBD2 identical over 15 bases. Unmatched junction bases numbered 5, after V lost 0 bases and J lost 2 bases. CDR1 is SGDLS, CDR2 YYNGEE, per germline. The CDR3 is made up of 18 amino acids.

This chain joins TRBV9 and TRBJ2-3, with D possibly TRBD2 on 5 matching bases. The CDR3 extends over 17 amino acids. The V end was cut by 3 bases, the J end by 7 bases, with 24 bases between. CDR1 and CDR2 (germline): SGDLS, YYNGEE. The CDR3 DNA is TGTGCCAGCAGCGACCGGACTGGCCTTGATCAACCCAATACGCAGTATTTT. Translated: CASSDRTGLDQPNTQYF. Looking up the rest from reference TRBV9 and TRBJ2-3 gives the full variable domain: DSGVTQTPKHLITATGQRVTLRCSPRSGDLSVYWYQQSLDQGLQFLIQYYNGEERAKGNILERFSAQQFPDLHSELNLSSLELGDSALYFCASSDRTGLDQPNTQYFGPGTRLTVL.

In this sample, this clone turned up once. Compared with germline, one end of the junction differs, possibly owing to a read error. The rearrangement links TRBV7-7 to TRBJ2-7, with 8 nucleotides matching TRBD1. Germline values: CDR1 SSHAT, CDR2 FNYEAQ (reference sequence). This CDR3 comprises 16 residues. The CDR3 DNA is TGTGCTAGCAGCCACCAACCCGGGACAGGAATCTACGAGCAGTACTTC. Encoded protein: CASSHQPGTGIYEQYF.

V and J are TRBV3-1 (or the pseudogene TRBV3-2) and TRBJ2-3; 10 bases match TRBD2. V shed 1 base and J 5 bases; nucleotides not matched to a gene: 9. CDR3 length equals 17 residues. Germline CDR1 LGHDT, CDR2 YNNKEL (reference sequence). The CDR3 coding sequence is TGTGCCAGCAGCCAAGTTTCCAGCGGGGGGGCTGGAGATACGCAGTATTTT. Translating it yields CASSQVSSGGAGDTQYF.

This rearrangement joins TRBV2 to TRBJ2-3, with D unclear. Germline V gives CDR1 SNHLY, CDR2 FYNNEI. This CDR3 has 15 residues. V dropped 3 bases and J dropped 0 bases, with 10 bases sitting between them. The CDR3 DNA is TGTGCCAGCAGTGAGATACTGACTAGCACAGATACGCAGTATTTT. It encodes CASSEILTSTDTQYF.